These 14 T cell receptor beta chains were sequenced from one sample in a study of cytomegalovirus exposure and HLA in healthy donors. Vbeta (60) and Jbeta (13) primers were used in the PCR. TCRdb keeps only in-frame clones here, not all; method: immunoSEQ multiplex PCR. The profile shows some 150,000 clones, around four fifths of them singletons. What was sequenced was PBMCs. The receptors originated from a man younger than 45 in good health and CMV-seropositive.

This clone showed up just once. The rearrangement joins TRBV11-2 to TRBJ1-4; D is perhaps TRBD1 (6 bases). Per the germline V gene, CDR1 is SGHAT and CDR2 is FQNNGV. This CDR3 has 15 amino acids. V lost 6 bases to trimming and J lost 1 base, with 12 bases between them. In nucleotides, the CDR3 is TGTGCCAGCAGTTTGATCAGGGGAACTAATGAAAAACTGTTTTTT. This translates into CASSLIRGTNEKLFF.

This clone was seen just once. The V call is TRBV7-9, the J call TRBJ1-2, with 8 bases fitting TRBD1. The germline V gene has CDR1 SEHNR and CDR2 FQNEAQ (reference sequence). The CDR3 consists of 14 residues. The J segment lost 8 bases and the V segment lost 5 bases, leaving 10 bases of the junction unmatched. The CDR3 reads CASSLHEAGGGYTF. The CDR3 nucleotides read TGTGCCAGCAGCCTCCACGAAGCAGGGGGCGGCTACACCTTC.

This clone was detected only a few times. V gene TRBV7-9 combines with J gene TRBJ2-7; D gene uncertain. Germline V CDR1 and CDR2: SEHNR, FQNEAQ (reference sequence). Trimming took 4 bases from V and 3 from J, leaving 4 bases between them. This CDR3 is 11 amino acids long. The CDR3 DNA sequence: TGTGCCAGCAGCTCTCGCTACGAGCAGTACTTC. Its translation: CASSSRYEQYF.

The CDR3: CASSPWGGSYNEQFF. The CDR3 DNA reads as TGTGCCAGCAGCCCCTGGGGCGGCTCCTACAATGAGCAGTTCTTC. The chain links TRBV9 to TRBJ2-1, with D possibly TRBD1 on 5 matching bases. Germline CDR1 SGDLS, CDR2 YYNGEE. V was clipped by 4 bases and J by 0 bases, with 11 bases between them. CDR3 length: 15 amino acids. The full variable domain, in which reference TRBV9 and TRBJ2-1 provide the parts outside the CDR3, is DSGVTQTPKHLITATGQRVTLRCSPRSGDLSVYWYQQSLDQGLQFLIQYYNGEERAKGNILERFSAQQFPDLHSELNLSSLELGDSALYFCASSPWGGSYNEQFFGPGTRLTVL.

The V gene is TRBV6-1, the J gene TRBJ2-7; 9 bases line up with TRBD2. The germline gives CDR1 MNHNS, CDR2 SASEGT. This CDR3 comprises 15 residues. Losses at the gene ends were 1 base for V and 1 base for J; bases not matched to a gene: 2. The CDR3 loop reads CASSEVLAGSYEQYF. The CDR3 DNA reads as TGTGCCAGCAGTGAAGTACTAGCGGGTTCCTACGAGCAGTACTTC.

The chain recombines TRBV7-9 with TRBJ2-2; a possible D gene is TRBD2 (6 bases). The CDR3 is 14 amino acids. Trimming removed 5 bases from V and 5 bases from J, with 12 bases in between. The germline V gene has CDR1 SEHNR and CDR2 FQNEAQ (reference sequence). The CDR3 reads CASSPGTSTGELFF. DNA for the CDR3: TGTGCCAGCAGCCCCGGGACTTCAACCGGGGAGCTGTTTTTT.

This sequence joins TRBV7-2 and TRBJ2-3, with 8 bases lining up with TRBD2. CDR1 is SGHTA, CDR2 FQGNSA, per germline. After removal of 4 bases from V and 1 base from J, the junction contained 4 bases not matched to a gene. The CDR3 sequence is 15 residues long. The CDR3 DNA reads TGTGCCAGCAGCTCAGGACTAGCTCGCACAGATACGCAGTATTTT. Amino acids: CASSSGLARTDTQYF.

This chain joins TRBV2 and TRBJ1-6, with no clear D. Trimming stripped 6 bases from V and 10 bases from J, with 13 bases between. Looked up from germline, CDR1 is SNHLY and CDR2 is FYNNEI. The CDR3 spans 13 residues. DNA for the CDR3: TGTGCCAGCAGACCAGTGCAAGCGTCACCCCTCCACTTT. As protein: CASRPVQASPLHF.

About this clone: The sample contains more than one DNA sequence encoding this CDR3. The rearrangement joins TRBV28 to TRBJ1-2; 11 bases map to TRBD1. CDR3 length equals 15 residues. Germline V gene sequence: CDR1 MDHEN, CDR2 SYDVKM. With 2 bases clipped from V and 8 bases from J, the junction kept 7 bases outside the gene matches. The CDR3 DNA follows: TGTGCCAGCAGTTTAGGTCCGGGACAGGGGGGAGGCTACACCTTC. Its protein is CASSLGPGQGGGYTF.

V usage is TRBV27 and J usage is TRBJ1-3, with D perhaps matching TRBD1 (5 bases). Germline CDR1 reads MNHEY; CDR2 reads SMNVEV (reference sequence). V gave up 5 bases and J gave up 7 bases, with 12 bases separating them. The CDR3 sequence is 13 residues long. The CDR3 here is CASSSRGDNTIYF. The CDR3 nucleotides read TGTGCCAGCAGTAGTCGGGGGGACAACACCATATATTTT.

This rearrangement joins TRBV5-1 to TRBJ1-1; D is ambiguous. Germline V gene data show CDR1 as SGHRS and CDR2 as YFSETQ. Deletions cut 0 bases from V and 4 bases from J, with 13 bases between. The CDR3 runs to 15 residues. The DNA for the CDR3 is TGCGCCAGCAGCTTGGAGGAGGGATGGGGCACTGAAGCTTTCTTT. It translates to CASSLEEGWGTEAFF.

The CDR3 loop reads CATTGGGEQYF. As DNA, the CDR3 is TGTGCCACTACAGGGGGGGGAGAGCAGTACTTC. V and J are TRBV15 and TRBJ2-7; D might be TRBD1 (8 bases). The ends were cut back, 9 bases at V and 7 bases at J, with 13 bases in the middle. CDR3 length equals 11 residues. Germline CDR1 LNHNV, CDR2 YYDKDF (reference sequence). Drawing the rest from reference TRBV15 and TRBJ2-7, the complete variable domain is DAMVIQNPRYQVTQFGKPVTLSCSQTLNHNVMYWYQQKSSQAPKLLFHYYDKDFNNEADTPDNFQSRRPNTSFCFLDIRSPGLGDTAMYLCATTGGGEQYFGPGTRLTVT.

CDR3 nucleotides: TGTGCCAGCAGTGGGACTAGAGTTTCGGCCGATACGCAGTATTTT. Residues: CASSGTRVSADTQYF. This sequence joins TRBV2 and TRBJ2-3, with 7 nucleotides matching TRBD2. Trimming cost V 4 bases and J 6 bases; bases outside gene matches: 10. The CDR3 contains 15 residues. CDR1 and CDR2 (germline): SNHLY, FYNNEI.

This sequence joins TRBV27 and TRBJ2-3, with 12 bases identical to TRBD2. Unmatched junction bases numbered 3, after V lost 2 bases and J lost 6 bases. This CDR3 is 15 amino acids long. CDR1 MNHEY and CDR2 SMNVEV come from the germline V gene (reference sequence). DNA of the CDR3: TGTGCCAGCAGTTTACTAGCGGGGGGGCGCGATACGCAGTATTTT. Translation gives CASSLLAGGRDTQYF.